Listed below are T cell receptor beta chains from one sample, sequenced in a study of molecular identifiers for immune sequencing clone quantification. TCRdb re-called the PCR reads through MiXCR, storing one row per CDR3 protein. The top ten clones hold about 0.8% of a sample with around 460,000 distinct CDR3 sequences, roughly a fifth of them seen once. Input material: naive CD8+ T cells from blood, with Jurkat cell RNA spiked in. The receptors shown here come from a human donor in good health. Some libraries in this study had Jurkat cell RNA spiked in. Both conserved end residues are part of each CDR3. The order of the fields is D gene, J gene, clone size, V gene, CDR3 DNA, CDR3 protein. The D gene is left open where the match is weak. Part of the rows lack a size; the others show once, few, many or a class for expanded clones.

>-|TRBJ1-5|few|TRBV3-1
TGTGCCAGCAGCCAAGGCGGGCAGCTTAATCAGCCCCAGCATTTT
CASSQGGQLNQPQHF
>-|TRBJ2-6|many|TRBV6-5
TGTGCCAGCAGTTACGAGACTGGGGCCAACGTCCTGACTTTC
CASSYETGANVLTF
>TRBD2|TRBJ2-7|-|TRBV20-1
TGCAGTGCCAAGGGACTAGCGGGAGGTGTATCCTACGGGCAGTACTTC
CSAKGLAGGVSYGQYF
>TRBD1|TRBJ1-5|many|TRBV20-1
TGCAGTGCTAGACCGACAGGGGTTGGCAATCAGCCCCAGCATTTT
CSARPTGVGNQPQHF
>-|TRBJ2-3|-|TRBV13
TGTGCCAGCAGCTTAGAGAGCGGGACACCAGGCACAGATACGCAGTATTTT
CASSLESGTPGTDTQYF
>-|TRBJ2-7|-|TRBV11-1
TGTGCCAGCAGCTCATGGCGGGACAAAAACTACGAGCAGTACTTC
CASSSWRDKNYEQYF
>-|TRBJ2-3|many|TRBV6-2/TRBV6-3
TGTGCCAGCAGTAAAGGACAGCCCGATACGCAGTATTTT
CASSKGQPDTQYF
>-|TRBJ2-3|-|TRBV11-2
TGTGCCAGCGGCCCTAGTGGGCGGTACATAGATACGCAGTATTTT
CASGPSGRYIDTQYF
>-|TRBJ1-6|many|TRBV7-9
TGTGCCAGCAGCCCGGCTGTCCCTAATTCACCCCTCCACTTT
CASSPAVPNSPLHF
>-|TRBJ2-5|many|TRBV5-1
TGCGCCAGCAGCTTGGGGGTAAACCAAGAGACCCAGTACTTC
CASSLGVNQETQYF
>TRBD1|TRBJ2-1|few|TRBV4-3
TGCGCCAGCAGCCTCGGACAGGGGGCCCGTTGGGTGCAGTTCTTC
CASSLGQGARWVQFF
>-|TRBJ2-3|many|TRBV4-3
TGCGCCAGCAGCCAAGATTATATGGGTATGAGCACAGATACGCAGTATTTT
CASSQDYMGMSTDTQYF
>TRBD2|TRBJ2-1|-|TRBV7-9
TGTGCCAGCAGCTTCCATATTAAGACTAGCGGGGGCTACAATGAGCAGTTCTTC
CASSFHIKTSGGYNEQFF
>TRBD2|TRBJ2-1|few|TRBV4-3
TGCGCCAGCAGCCAAGAGACTAGCGGGGGGTTTCCGTTCTTC
CASSQETSGGFPFF
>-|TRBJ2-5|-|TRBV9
TGTGCCAGCAGCTCATTTCCGGTACAGGATGATGCCCAGTACTTC
CASSSFPVQDDAQYF
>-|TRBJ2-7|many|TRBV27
TGTGCCAGCAGCCCTTCCCCGGCAACCTACGAGCAGTACTTC
CASSPSPATYEQYF
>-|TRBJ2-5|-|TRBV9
TGTGCCAGCAGCGCGGACGGGAACCAAGAGACCCAGTACTTC
CASSADGNQETQYF
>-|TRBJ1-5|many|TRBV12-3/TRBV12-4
TGTGCCAGCAGTGCCGTGGAGGGTGACCAGCCCCAGCATTTT
CASSAVEGDQPQHF
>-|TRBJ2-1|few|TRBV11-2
TGTGCCAGCAGCTTAGTCAGCGGGTACTACAATGAGCAGTTCTTC
CASSLVSGYYNEQFF
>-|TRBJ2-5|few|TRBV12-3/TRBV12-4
TGTGCCAGCAGTTTATCTAAGAGGGTGGAAGGCTACCCTGGGGAGACCCAGTACTTC
CASSLSKRVEGYPGETQYF
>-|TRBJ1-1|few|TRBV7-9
TGTGCCAGCAGCTTAAGACAGGTACCGAGCACTGAAGCTCTCTTT
CASSLRQVPSTEALF
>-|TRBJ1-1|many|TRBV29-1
TGCAGCGTCCCGGTGAACACTGAAGCTTTCTTT
CSVPVNTEAFF
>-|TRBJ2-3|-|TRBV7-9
TGTGCCAGCAGTACCCAAATGGCCAGGTTGGTGACAGGTACGCAGTATTTT
CASSTQMARLVTGTQYF
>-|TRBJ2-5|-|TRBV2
TGTGCCAGCAGCTATGACTGGGAGACCCAGTACTTC
CASSYDWETQYF
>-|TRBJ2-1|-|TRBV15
TGTGCCACCAGCAGAGATTCGGGGGTTGGGGGCTCCTACAATGAGCAGTTCTTC
CATSRDSGVGGSYNEQFF
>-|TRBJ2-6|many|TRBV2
TGTGCCAGCAGTCCAAACCGGGACTTCTCTGGGGCCAACGTCCTGACTTTC
CASSPNRDFSGANVLTF
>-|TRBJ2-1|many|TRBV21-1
TGTGCCAGCAGCTCTGACAGGGGGCTATTGGGTGAGCAGTTCTTC
CASSSDRGLLGEQFF
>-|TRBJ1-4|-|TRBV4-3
TGCGCCAGCAGCCAAGATGTCGGTAATGAAAAACTGTTTTTT
CASSQDVGNEKLFF
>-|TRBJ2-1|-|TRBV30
TGTGCCTGGGAACACTCCAGGGAGAAGTTCTTC
CAWEHSREKFF
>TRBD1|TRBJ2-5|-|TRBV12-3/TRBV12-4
TGTGCCAGCAGTTTATATCTAGGGACAGAGGAGACCCAGTACTTC
CASSLYLGTEETQYF
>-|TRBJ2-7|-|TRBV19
TGTGCCAGTAGGCGGGGACCGGGACAAGACTACGAGCAGTACTTC
CASRRGPGQDYEQYF
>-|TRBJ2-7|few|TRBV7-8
TGTGCCAGCAGCTTAGTTTACAGGTCCTACGAGCAGTACTTC
CASSLVYRSYEQYF
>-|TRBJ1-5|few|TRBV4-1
TGCGCCAGCAGCCAATCACGCATTAGCAATCAGCCCCAGCATTTT
CASSQSRISNQPQHF
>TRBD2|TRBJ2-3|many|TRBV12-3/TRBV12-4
TGTGCCAGCAGTGATCTAGCGGGGGTCACAGATACGCAGTATTTT
CASSDLAGVTDTQYF
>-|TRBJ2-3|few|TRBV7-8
TGTGCCAGCAGCGACGCCTTTCAGGGGCTGGGTGGAGATACGCAGTATTTT
CASSDAFQGLGGDTQYF
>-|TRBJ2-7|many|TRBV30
TGTGCCTGGAGTCTTTTTGGCGGAACCTACGAGCAGTACTTC
CAWSLFGGTYEQYF
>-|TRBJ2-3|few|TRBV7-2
TGTGCCAGCAGCTTCCGCGAGGATACGCAGTATTTT
CASSFREDTQYF
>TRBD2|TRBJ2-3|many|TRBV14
TGTGCCAGCAGCCAAGATCCGGGGGGTCCGAGCACAGATACGCAGTATTTT
CASSQDPGGPSTDTQYF
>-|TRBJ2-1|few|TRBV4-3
TGCGCCAGCAGCCAAGATCGGGGGAGTTACTACAATGAGCAGTTCTTC
CASSQDRGSYYNEQFF
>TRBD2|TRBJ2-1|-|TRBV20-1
TGCAGTGCTAGAGCCGGGACTAGCGGATACAATGAGCAGTTCTTC
CSARAGTSGYNEQFF